One T cell receptor (beta chain) is described in this entry. A junction boundary mismatches the germline segment, possibly from a read error. The sample is drawn from a study of identical twins. A single record per CDR3 protein comes from TCRdb applying MiXCR to the 5' RACE reads. The sample consists of some 500,000 distinct CDR3 sequences, 14% of them appearing once. Healthy Caucasians, and only they, were the donors. CDR3 size: 14 residues. Germline V gene lookup returns CDR1 SGHAT and CDR2 FQDESV (reference sequence). The same sample was also studied in work on yellow fever vaccine responses in identical twins. That source adds: Twins' vaccine T cell responses reportedly seemed partly convergent and partly personalized.

The chain has TRBV11-1 and TRBJ2-3; either TRBD1 or TRBD2 may fit D (5 bases each). Specimen: CD4+ T cells sorted from blood. The clonotype was recovered from a woman aged 18-29 years in good health. In DNA, the CDR3 is TGTGCCAGCAGACGAGATTCCCGGGACCATACCTTCCATTTT. It specifies CASRRDSRDHTFHF.